The rows below give T cell receptor beta chains drawn from one sample of a study of blood T cell repertoires in COVID-19. Using immunoSEQ multiplex PCR, the repertoire was profiled, and TCRdb retains in-frame clones only, with some absent. The sample lists about 85,000 clones; 90% were seen once. Material for sequencing was peripheral blood. These receptors all stem from a woman of 80 years or more with active or convalescent COVID-19. Both conserved end residues are part of each CDR3. Fields, in order: D gene, V gene, clone size, J gene, CDR3 protein, CDR3 DNA. The D gene is left open where the match is weak. Rows may omit the clone size; those that give it use once, few, many or a size class.

D gene: TRBD2
V gene: TRBV28
clone size: .
J gene: TRBJ2-3
CDR3 protein: CASSLGSGGGSDTQYF
CDR3 DNA: TGTGCCAGCAGTTTAGGTAGCGGGGGTGGCTCAGATACGCAGTATTTT

D gene: .
V gene: TRBV28
clone size: .
J gene: TRBJ1-1
CDR3 protein: CASTGGAENTEAFF
CDR3 DNA: TGTGCCAGCACTGGGGGGGCAGAGAACACTGAAGCTTTCTTT

D gene: TRBD1
V gene: TRBV5-6
clone size: .
J gene: TRBJ1-2
CDR3 protein: CASSPGAGTANYGYTF
CDR3 DNA: TGTGCCAGCAGCCCCGGTGCCGGGACAGCTAACTATGGCTACACCTTC

D gene: TRBD2
V gene: TRBV5-4
clone size: once
J gene: TRBJ2-3
CDR3 protein: CASSFGGRGSSTDTQYF
CDR3 DNA: TGTGCCAGCAGCTTCGGCGGGAGGGGGTCTAGCACAGATACGCAGTATTTT

D gene: .
V gene: TRBV28
clone size: .
J gene: TRBJ2-2
CDR3 protein: CASSSQGTGELFF
CDR3 DNA: TGTGCCAGCAGTTCGCAGGGAACCGGGGAGCTGTTTTTT

D gene: TRBD1
V gene: TRBV9
clone size: once
J gene: TRBJ2-2
CDR3 protein: CASSLRGDRANTGELFF
CDR3 DNA: TGTGCCAGCAGCCTCAGGGGGGACAGGGCGAACACCGGGGAGCTGTTTTTT

D gene: TRBD2
V gene: TRBV6-2/TRBV6-3
clone size: .
J gene: TRBJ2-1
CDR3 protein: CASSYPVTSGRNEQFF
CDR3 DNA: TGTGCCAGCAGTTATCCTGTGACTAGCGGGAGAAATGAGCAGTTCTTC

D gene: TRBD1
V gene: TRBV5-8
clone size: .
J gene: TRBJ1-3
CDR3 protein: CASSPTGFSGNTIYF
CDR3 DNA: TGTGCCAGCAGCCCGACAGGGTTCTCTGGAAACACCATATATTTT

D gene: TRBD1
V gene: TRBV18
clone size: once
J gene: TRBJ2-7
CDR3 protein: CASSLGQGVYEQYF
CDR3 DNA: TGTGCCAGCTCCCTCGGACAGGGGGTGTACGAGCAGTACTTC

D gene: .
V gene: TRBV2
clone size: .
J gene: TRBJ2-5
CDR3 protein: CASSDTDLGGQYF
CDR3 DNA: TGTGCCAGCAGTGATACGGACTTAGGTGGCCAGTACTTC

D gene: TRBD1
V gene: TRBV28
clone size: .
J gene: TRBJ2-2
CDR3 protein: CASSFPGTGNTGELFF
CDR3 DNA: TGTGCCAGCAGTTTCCCCGGGACAGGGAACACCGGGGAGCTGTTTTTT

D gene: .
V gene: TRBV2
clone size: .
J gene: TRBJ2-1
CDR3 protein: CASSEWGGSYNEQFF
CDR3 DNA: TGTGCCAGCAGTGAGTGGGGCGGTTCCTACAATGAGCAGTTCTTC

D gene: .
V gene: TRBV5-4
clone size: .
J gene: TRBJ2-7
CDR3 protein: CASSLGVGHEQYF
CDR3 DNA: TGTGCCAGCAGCTTGGGTGTGGGCCACGAGCAGTACTTC

D gene: TRBD1
V gene: TRBV7-9
clone size: .
J gene: TRBJ1-6
CDR3 protein: CASSATDRGISPLHF
CDR3 DNA: TGTGCCAGCAGCGCCACCGACAGGGGAATTTCACCCCTCCACTTT

D gene: .
V gene: TRBV5-1
clone size: .
J gene: TRBJ2-1
CDR3 protein: CASSLERHSLNEQFF
CDR3 DNA: TGCGCCAGCAGCTTGGAGCGGCACTCCCTCAATGAGCAGTTCTTC

D gene: .
V gene: TRBV2
clone size: .
J gene: TRBJ2-7
CDR3 protein: CASIRTDYEQYF
CDR3 DNA: TGTGCCAGCATTAGGACAGACTACGAGCAGTACTTC

D gene: .
V gene: TRBV5-4
clone size: .
J gene: TRBJ2-1
CDR3 protein: CASSLDRSHNNEQFF
CDR3 DNA: TGTGCCAGCAGCTTGGACCGGTCCCATAACAATGAGCAGTTCTTC

D gene: .
V gene: TRBV5-8
clone size: .
J gene: TRBJ1-5
CDR3 protein: CASSLAGISNQPQHF
CDR3 DNA: TGTGCCAGCAGCTTGGCAGGAATTAGCAATCAGCCCCAGCATTTT

D gene: TRBD1
V gene: TRBV18
clone size: .
J gene: TRBJ1-2
CDR3 protein: CASSPTGGLDYGYTF
CDR3 DNA: TGTGCCAGCTCACCGACAGGGGGCCTGGACTATGGCTACACCTTC

D gene: .
V gene: TRBV29-1
clone size: .
J gene: TRBJ1-2
CDR3 protein: CSVARRGYGYTF
CDR3 DNA: TGCAGCGTTGCTCGGAGGGGCTATGGCTACACCTTC

D gene: .
V gene: TRBV5-4
clone size: .
J gene: TRBJ2-7
CDR3 protein: CASSFSGNAYEQYF
CDR3 DNA: TGTGCCAGCAGCTTTTCCGGGAACGCCTACGAGCAGTACTTC

D gene: .
V gene: TRBV24-1
clone size: .
J gene: TRBJ2-7
CDR3 protein: CATSSQKYEQYF
CDR3 DNA: TGTGCCACCAGTTCACAGAAATACGAGCAGTACTTC

D gene: .
V gene: TRBV21-1
clone size: .
J gene: TRBJ2-1
CDR3 protein: CASSKNAEDHRFF
CDR3 DNA: TGTGCCAGCAGCAAGAATGCAGAGGATCATCGGTTCTTC

D gene: .
V gene: TRBV30
clone size: .
J gene: TRBJ2-5
CDR3 protein: CAGDNQRETQYF
CDR3 DNA: TGTGCCGGGGACAATCAAAGAGAGACCCAGTACTTC

D gene: .
V gene: TRBV27
clone size: .
J gene: TRBJ2-7
CDR3 protein: CASRDRDEQYF
CDR3 DNA: TGTGCCAGCAGAGACAGAGACGAGCAGTACTTC

D gene: .
V gene: TRBV5-1
clone size: .
J gene: TRBJ2-1
CDR3 protein: CASSLEAGWGEQFF
CDR3 DNA: TGCGCCAGCAGCTTGGAAGCAGGGTGGGGCGAGCAGTTCTTC

D gene: .
V gene: TRBV29-1
clone size: .
J gene: TRBJ1-3
CDR3 protein: CSVDSQTGNTIYF
CDR3 DNA: TGCAGCGTTGATAGTCAGACAGGAAACACCATATATTTT

D gene: TRBD1
V gene: TRBV9
clone size: .
J gene: TRBJ2-1
CDR3 protein: CASSASATGVPNEQFF
CDR3 DNA: TGTGCCAGCAGCGCGTCTGCGACAGGGGTCCCCAATGAGCAGTTCTTC

D gene: .
V gene: TRBV5-5
clone size: .
J gene: TRBJ1-4
CDR3 protein: CASSLGRRGTNEKLFF
CDR3 DNA: TGTGCCAGCAGCTTGGGGCGGAGGGGTACTAATGAAAAACTGTTTTTT